The 10 T cell receptor beta chains below all came from one sample that was sequenced in a study of blood T cell repertoires in COVID-19. Profiling relied on immunoSEQ multiplex PCR, and the TCRdb table lists in-frame clones only, not all of them. The profile shows roughly 160,000 clones, roughly 80% of them singletons. Material: peripheral blood. The receptors shown here come from a man in his 70s with active or convalescent COVID-19.

The chain combines TRBV7-2 with TRBJ2-7; tentative D call: TRBD2 (6 bases). V was trimmed by 0 bases and J by 5 bases, leaving 17 bases between them. The CDR3 covers 16 residues. Germline CDR1 reads SGHTA; CDR2 reads FQGNSA. The CDR3 loop is CASSLAIWRGVNEQYF. The DNA for the CDR3 is TGTGCCAGCAGCTTAGCGATCTGGAGGGGCGTGAACGAGCAGTACTTC.

This clone came up a few times. J is TRBJ2-7 and V is TRBV27; 9 bases map to TRBD1. The CDR3 is made up of 14 amino acids. The V and J ends lost 4 bases and 0 bases, in that order; junction bases with no gene match: 1. Germline CDR1 and CDR2: MNHEY and SMNVEV (reference sequence). The CDR3 DNA is TGTGCCAGCAGTTCGGACAGGGGCTCCTACGAGCAGTACTTC. This gives the protein CASSSDRGSYEQYF.

The rearrangement joins TRBV3-1 (or the pseudogene TRBV3-2) to TRBJ1-2; 8 bases line up with TRBD1. This CDR3 has 13 residues. V shed 5 bases and J 5 bases; nucleotides not matched to a gene: 4. CDR1 and CDR2 from the germline V gene are LGHDT and YNNKEL (reference sequence). The CDR3 DNA reads as TGTGCCAGCAGCGCCCGGACAGGGTATGGCTACACCTTC. This gives the protein CASSARTGYGYTF.

This clone was detected a few times. This chain connects TRBV7-2 to TRBJ2-7, with a tentative D call TRBD2 (5 bases). This CDR3 is 14 amino acids long. With 1 base removed from V and 6 bases from J, the gap between germline ends came to 13 bases. Germline-derived CDR1 and CDR2 are SGHTA and FQGNSA. In DNA form, the CDR3 reads TGTGCCAGCAGCTTAGGCCCGAACAGCGGCGAGCAGTACTTC. Its protein product is CASSLGPNSGEQYF.

The chain combines TRBV6-2 or TRBV6-3 with TRBJ2-1, with 8 nucleotides matching TRBD2. CDR3 length: 15 residues. Germline V gene data show CDR1 as MNHEY and CDR2 as SVGEGT. V shed 5 bases, J shed 6 bases, and the junction held 9 bases outside the gene matches. The DNA for the CDR3 is TGTGCCAGCAGTCATACGGGAGGGCTACCCAATGAGCAGTTCTTC. Its protein is CASSHTGGLPNEQFF.

J is TRBJ2-1 and V is TRBV18, with D tentatively TRBD1 (5 bases). V lost 6 bases and J 3 bases, leaving 18 bases between the germline ends. The CDR3 extends over 16 amino acids. Germline V gene sequence: CDR1 KGHSH, CDR2 LQKENI. Here the CDR3 reads CASSRRTTQGYNEQFF. CDR3 sequence (DNA): TGTGCCAGCTCCCGACGGACAACACAAGGCTACAATGAGCAGTTCTTC.

The chain couples TRBV20-1 to TRBJ2-7; tentative D call: TRBD2 (6 bases). In germline, CDR1 is DFQATT, CDR2 SNEGSKA (reference sequence). The CDR3 is 11 residues long. The CDR3 coding sequence is TGCAGGGCCGGGAGCTCCTACGAGCAGTACTTC. This encodes CRAGSSYEQYF.

V usage is TRBV7-3 and J usage is TRBJ2-7; D unclear. Trimming removed 2 bases from V and 4 bases from J, with 9 bases in between. The CDR3 length is 13 residues. Germline loops: CDR1 SGHTA, CDR2 FQGTGA. CDR3: CASSLDSYYEQYF. The CDR3 DNA follows: TGTGCCAGCAGCTTAGACTCTTATTACGAGCAGTACTTC.

The genes are TRBV29-1 and TRBJ2-2, with D unresolved. Looked up from germline, CDR1 is SQVTM and CDR2 is ANQGSEA. The CDR3 sequence is 14 residues long. The V end lost 7 bases, the J end lost 0 bases, and 12 bases lay between the germline ends. The CDR3 nucleotides read TGCAGCGGGAGACGAGCTACGAACACCGGGGAGCTGTTTTTT. Translation: CSGRRATNTGELFF.

The rearrangement links TRBV9 to TRBJ2-7, with D possibly TRBD2 on 5 matching bases. Per germline, CDR1 SGDLS and CDR2 YYNGEE. Trimming stripped 0 bases from V and 4 bases from J, with 17 bases between. The CDR3 length is 16 residues. The CDR3 loop is CASSVAVGGRTYEQYF. The CDR3 DNA is TGTGCCAGCAGCGTAGCGGTTGGAGGCAGGACGTACGAGCAGTACTTC.